Detailed here is one TCR beta chain. V shed 5 bases, J shed 7 bases, and the junction held 16 bases outside the gene matches. Per the germline V gene, CDR1 is SEHNR and CDR2 is FQNEAQ (reference sequence). The CDR3 is made up of 19 amino acids. The entry originates in a study of cytomegalovirus exposure and HLA in healthy donors. The PCR had 60 Vbeta and 13 Jbeta primers. Sequenced by immunoSEQ multiplex PCR; TCRdb stores in-frame clones only, minus some. The sample lists some 200,000 clones, approximately 88% occurring once. The sequencing input was PBMCs. This clonotype was sampled from a boy aged 2 to 10 in good health and CMV-seronegative. The V call is TRBV7-9, the J call TRBJ2-1; 14 bases agree with TRBD2. The CDR3 DNA reads TGTGCCAGCAGCCCAAAGACTAGCGGGAGGGCCTTATCGCGAAATGAGCAGTTCTTC. This encodes CASSPKTSGRALSRNEQFF. Based on the CDR3 plus reference TRBV7-9 and TRBJ2-1, the full variable domain is DTGVSQNPRHKITKRGQNVTFRCDPISEHNRLYWYRQTLGQGPEFLTYFQNEAQLEKSRLLSDRFSAERPKGSFSTLEIQRTEQGDSAMYLCASSPKTSGRALSRNEQFFGPGTRLTVL.